Presented here are 9 T cell receptor beta chains from one specimen sequenced in a study of cytomegalovirus exposure and HLA in healthy donors. The PCR had 60 Vbeta and 13 Jbeta primers. Measured with immunoSEQ multiplex PCR; TCRdb has only the in-frame clones, and not every one. The sample totals 140,000 to 150,000 clones; its top ten clones hold approximately 1.5%. The sample comprised PBMCs. Receptor source: a woman aged 45 to 65 in good health and CMV-seronegative.

The gene calls are TRBV28 and TRBJ1-1, with 9 positions matching TRBD1. Germline CDR1 and CDR2: MDHEN and SYDVKM. Trimming took 5 bases from V and 7 from J; bases not matched to a gene: 11. The CDR3 has 15 amino acids. In nucleotides, the CDR3 is TGTGCCAGCAGTACGATCGGACAGGGGCGAGATGAAGCTTTCTTT. This translates into CASSTIGQGRDEAFF.

The V and J genes are TRBV4-2 and TRBJ1-1, with TRBD1 as a possible D gene (5 bases). Trimming cost V 1 base and J 10 bases, with 13 bases left between them. The germline gives CDR1 LGHNA, CDR2 YNFKEQ. The CDR3 runs to 13 residues. DNA for the CDR3: TGTGCCAGCAGCCAAGTCGGTCCGGGGGTAGCTTTCTTT. Protein: CASSQVGPGVAFF.

The V call is TRBV5-1, the J call TRBJ2-3; TRBD1 agrees at 12 bases. This CDR3 comprises 15 residues. The germline V gene has CDR1 SGHRS and CDR2 YFSETQ. V shed 5 bases, J shed 4 bases, and the junction held 5 bases outside the gene matches. The DNA for the CDR3 is TGCGCCAGCAGTACCGGGACAGGGGGCGCAGATACGCAGTATTTT. It yields the protein CASSTGTGGADTQYF. Supplemented by reference TRBV5-1 and TRBJ2-3, the full variable domain reads KAGVTQTPRYLIKTRGQQVTLSCSPISGHRSVSWYQQTPGQGLQFLFEYFSETQRNKGNFPGRFSGRQFSNSRSEMNVSTLELGDSALYLCASSTGTGGADTQYFGPGTRLTVL.

Written as DNA, the CDR3 is TGTGCCAGCAGTGATGCAACGACAGGGGCGGACTATGGCTACACCTTC. Protein product: CASSDATTGADYGYTF. The chain couples TRBV2 to TRBJ1-2; 8 positions match TRBD1. Germline-derived CDR1 and CDR2 are SNHLY and FYNNEI. This CDR3 is built from 16 residues. The ends lost 3 bases at V and 3 bases at J; junction bases unmatched: 9.

The chain is built from TRBV6-5 and TRBJ1-2; maybe TRBD1 (5 bases). The CDR3 covers 12 residues. The germline V gene encodes CDR1 MNHEY and CDR2 SVGAGI. The V end lost 8 bases, the J end lost 8 bases, and 15 bases lay between the germline ends. As DNA, the CDR3 is TGTGCCAGCTCCCGCCCGGGGGGGGGCTACACCTTC. Amino acid sequence: CASSRPGGGYTF.

This chain joins TRBV9 and TRBJ2-2; 8 positions match TRBD1. In germline, CDR1 is SGDLS, CDR2 YYNGEE. Unmatched junction bases numbered 12, after V lost 4 bases and J lost 4 bases. There are 17 residues in the CDR3. This CDR3 reads CASSPLLGQGLTGELFF. The CDR3 nucleotides are TGTGCCAGCAGCCCGCTCCTCGGACAGGGTCTCACCGGGGAGCTGTTTTTT.

The chain employs TRBV7-8 and TRBJ2-7; D perhaps matches TRBD1 (6 bases). Trimming cost V 2 bases and J 3 bases, with 11 bases left between them. CDR3 length: 14 residues. The germline V gene has CDR1 SGHVS and CDR2 FQNEAQ. CDR3 region: CASSLQGLNYEQYF. The DNA of the CDR3 is TGTGCCAGCAGCTTACAGGGGCTCAACTACGAGCAGTACTTC.

This sequence joins TRBV30 and TRBJ1-5, with TRBD1 matching 9 bases. Looked up from germline, CDR1 is GTSNPN and CDR2 is SVGIG (reference sequence). The ends lost 0 bases at V and 1 base at J; junction bases unmatched: 7. The CDR3 length is 17 residues. CDR3 in amino acids: CAWSVPPGQGSNQPQHF. CDR3 DNA sequence: TGTGCCTGGAGTGTCCCTCCGGGACAGGGAAGCAATCAGCCCCAGCATTTT.

The rearrangement links TRBV6-5 to TRBJ2-3; the match to TRBD2 covers 7 bases. Trimming removed 6 bases from V and 2 bases from J; junction bases left unmatched: 5. The CDR3 contains 14 residues. CDR1 MNHEY and CDR2 SVGAGI come from the germline V gene. DNA of the CDR3: TGTGCCAGCAGGCCGGCGGGGGACACAGATACGCAGTATTTT. Translation: CASRPAGDTDTQYF.